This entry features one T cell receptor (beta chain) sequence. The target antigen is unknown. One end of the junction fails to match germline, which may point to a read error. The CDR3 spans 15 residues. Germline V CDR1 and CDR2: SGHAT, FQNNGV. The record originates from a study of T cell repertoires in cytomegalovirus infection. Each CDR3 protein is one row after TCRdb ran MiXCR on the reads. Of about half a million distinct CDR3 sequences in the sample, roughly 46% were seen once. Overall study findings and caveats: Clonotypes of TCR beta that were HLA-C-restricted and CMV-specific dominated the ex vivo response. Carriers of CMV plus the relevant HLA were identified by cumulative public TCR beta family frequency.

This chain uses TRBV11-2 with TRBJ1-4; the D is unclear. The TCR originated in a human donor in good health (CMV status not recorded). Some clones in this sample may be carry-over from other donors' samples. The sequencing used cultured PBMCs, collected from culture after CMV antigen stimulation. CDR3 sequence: CASSLGTIPNEKLIF. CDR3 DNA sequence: TGTGCCAGCAGCTTAGGAACAATCCCTAATGAAAAACTGATTTTT.